A selection of T cell receptor beta chains follows, all from one sample in a study of T cell changes during pregnancy in multiple sclerosis. Here immunoSEQ multiplex PCR was the method, and the copy in TCRdb shows in-frame clones only, minus some. This table has more than 15,000 clones, around 86% appearing once. The sample consisted of CD8+ T cells from peripheral blood mononuclear cells, taken in the third trimester of pregnancy. The receptor source for this set is a female donor in good health, enrolled as a control in a pregnancy study. The CDR3 runs from the conserved cysteine through the conserved F or W. A D gene is named only where the DNA matches it firmly. Expanded clones are given a class, and other clones once, few, many or no size at all.

TRBV6-5	-	TRBJ1-1	TRBD1	TGTGCCAGCACGGACAGGGAATTTAACACTGAAGCTTTCTTT	CASTDREFNTEAFF
TRBV9	-	TRBJ1-2	-	TGTGCCAGCAGCGGAGACATCGACTATGGCTACACCTTC	CASSGDIDYGYTF
TRBV19	once	TRBJ1-6	TRBD1	TGTGCCAGTGGAGGTTGGCCCGGGACAGATTATAATTCACCCCTCCACTTT	CASGGWPGTDYNSPLHF
TRBV4-1	-	TRBJ1-5	TRBD1	TGCGCCAGCAGCCAAGATCTAGGGGGCGTGAATCAGCCCCAGCATTTT	CASSQDLGGVNQPQHF
TRBV11-2	-	TRBJ2-1	TRBD2	TGTGCCAGCAGCTTAGTTCGTGGACTAGGGTTTGATGAGCAGTTCTTC	CASSLVRGLGFDEQFF
TRBV5-5	once	TRBJ2-2	-	TGTGCCAGCAGCTTGGCCCCGGGACATACGCTCACCGGGGAGCTGTTTTTT	CASSLAPGHTLTGELFF
TRBV7-9	-	TRBJ2-7	TRBD1	TGTGCCAGCCGGGACAGGGCGGGCGAGCAGTACTTC	CASRDRAGEQYF
TRBV4-1	-	TRBJ1-6	-	TGCGCCAGCAGCCAGGAACAGGGATTTAGTTCACCCCTCCACTTT	CASSQEQGFSSPLHF
TRBV2	-	TRBJ1-6	-	TGTGCCAGCGGGGGCCAGAATTCACCCCTCCACTTT	CASGGQNSPLHF
TRBV7-9	once	TRBJ1-4	TRBD1	TGTGCCAGCAGCCCTATTCAGGGGGCTCTAGAAAAACTGTTTTTT	CASSPIQGALEKLFF
TRBV18	-	TRBJ2-3	TRBD1	TGTGCCAGCTCACCAGGGGACAGGGTGAGGGATACGCAGTATTTT	CASSPGDRVRDTQYF
TRBV29-1	-	TRBJ1-2	-	TGCAGCGTTGAGGGGGCGGCTAACTATGGCTACACCTTC	CSVEGAANYGYTF
TRBV25-1	-	TRBJ2-7	-	TGTGCCAGCAGTGACCATCGGGGCTCCTACGAGCAGTACTTC	CASSDHRGSYEQYF
TRBV28	-	TRBJ2-7	-	TGTGCCAGCAGTTTATTCGGTGGTGGTATTAGCTCCTACGAGCAGTACTTC	CASSLFGGGISSYEQYF
TRBV6-4	few	TRBJ2-3	-	TGTGCCAGCAGTGACTCGGGGGGATACACAGATACGCAGTATTTT	CASSDSGGYTDTQYF
TRBV4-3	-	TRBJ2-2	-	TGCGCCAGCAGCCAAGTCGGAGGGGCTGGCGGGGAGCTGTTTTTT	CASSQVGGAGGELFF
TRBV27	-	TRBJ2-5	-	TGTGCCAGCAGTTTCGCGACTTGGGAGACCCAGTACTTC	CASSFATWETQYF
TRBV4-3	-	TRBJ2-7	-	TGCGCCAGCAGCCAAGGTGGGCCCTACGAGCAGTACTTC	CASSQGGPYEQYF
TRBV2	-	TRBJ2-1	TRBD2	TGTGCCAGCAGTGAGTCGACTAGCGGGAGCTCCTACAATGAGCAGTTCTTC	CASSESTSGSSYNEQFF
TRBV19	-	TRBJ1-5	-	TGTGCCAGTAGTCCCTTTAACCCCAGGACTCCTAATCAGCCCCAGCATTTT	CASSPFNPRTPNQPQHF
TRBV4-1	-	TRBJ1-4	TRBD1	TGCGCCAGCAGCCACGTCCAGGGGGCGGGAGGGGAAAAACTGTTTTTT	CASSHVQGAGGEKLFF
TRBV6-1	-	TRBJ1-4	-	TGTGCCAGCAGTGACTTAAATGAAAAACTGTTTTTT	CASSDLNEKLFF
TRBV4-1	-	TRBJ1-5	-	TGCGCCAGCAGCCAAGATGTGGGGAGGGGTCAGCCCCAGCATTTT	CASSQDVGRGQPQHF
TRBV11-2	-	TRBJ1-1	-	TGTGCCAGCAGCTCCTGGCAGGGGTACACTGAAGCTTTCTTT	CASSSWQGYTEAFF
TRBV27	-	TRBJ2-5	-	TGTGCCAGCAGTTTAGAGGGGGGACAGCAAGAGACCCAGTACTTC	CASSLEGGQQETQYF
TRBV2	-	TRBJ2-3	-	TGTGCCAGCAGTGAAAACGGGTCGGGCACAGATACGCAGTATTTT	CASSENGSGTDTQYF